Listed below are T cell receptor beta chains from one sample, sequenced in a study of Graves' ophthalmopathy and Graves' hyperthyroidism. TCRdb reprocessed the multiplex PCR reads via MiXCR and lists one record per CDR3 protein. The repertoire holds hundreds of thousands of distinct CDR3 sequences, with more than 20% as singletons. The sequencing sample was made of peripheral blood. Receptors were obtained from a young woman with stable Graves' hyperthyroidism. Both conserved end residues are part of each CDR3. The D gene is left open where the match is weak. Clone sizes are given selectively: once, few, many, or a class where the clone is expanded.

TRBV6-1	.	.	TRBJ1-2	CASSEAMGEANYGYTF	TGTGCCAGCAGTGAAGCAATGGGGGAAGCTAACTATGGCTACACCTTC
TRBV5-1	many	TRBD2	TRBJ2-7	CAGSLVRLAGGQSSEQYF	TGCGCCGGCAGCTTGGTGCGGCTAGCGGGAGGGCAGTCCTCCGAGCAGTACTTC
TRBV19	many	TRBD2	TRBJ2-4	CASTGGTLAKNIKYF	TGTGCCTCAACGGGAGGGACGCTAGCCAAAAACATTAAGTACTTC
TRBV14	many	.	TRBJ2-2	CASSSRRTNTGELFF	TGTGCCAGCAGCTCGCGACGGACGAACACCGGGGAGCTGTTTTTT
TRBV10-3	many	.	TRBJ1-3	CAISADSNTGNTIYF	TGTGCCATCAGTGCCGACAGTAACACTGGAAACACCATATATTTT
TRBV6-1	many	.	TRBJ2-7	CASRKDDFGEQYF	TGTGCCAGCAGGAAGGATGATTTCGGCGAGCAGTACTTC
TRBV20-1	many	.	TRBJ2-7	CSARSQEVYF	TGCAGTGCTAGGTCACAGGAAGTGTACTTC
TRBV15	few	TRBD1	TRBJ2-7	CATRDPRTGVLHEQYF	TGTGCCACCAGAGACCCCCGGACAGGGGTACTCCACGAGCAGTACTTC
TRBV12-3/TRBV12-4	many	TRBD1	TRBJ2-6	CASRQGAGANVLTF	TGTGCCAGCCGTCAGGGGGCTGGGGCCAACGTCCTGACTTTC
TRBV20-1	.	.	TRBJ1-1	CSAEDRNTEAFF	TGCAGTGCCGAAGACAGGAACACTGAAGCTTTCTTT
TRBV7-2	many	.	TRBJ2-2	CASSHGTGELFF	TGTGCCAGCAGCCACGGAACCGGGGAGCTGTTTTTT
TRBV28	many	.	TRBJ2-7	CASSLLRIYEQYF	TGTGCCAGCAGTTTATTGAGAATCTACGAGCAGTACTTC
TRBV19	few	.	TRBJ2-2	CASSPVASGELFF	TGTGCCAGTAGTCCCGTAGCTAGCGGGGAGCTGTTTTTT
TRBV28	many	.	TRBJ2-3	CASSPTGIDTQYF	TGTGCCAGCAGTCCAACAGGGATAGATACGCAGTATTTT
TRBV6-2/TRBV6-3	once	.	TRBJ2-7	CASGGSRSYEQYF	TGTGCCAGCGGGGGTAGCAGATCCTACGAGCAGTACTTC
TRBV28	.	.	TRBJ2-7	CASSPRRVSPSYEQYF	TGTGCCAGCAGTCCGCGAAGGGTCAGCCCTTCGTACGAGCAGTACTTC
TRBV7-8	many	TRBD2	TRBJ2-5	CASNLAGGTQYF	TGTGCCAGCAACCTAGCGGGGGGGACCCAGTACTTC
TRBV24-1	.	TRBD2	TRBJ2-5	CATSPGLAGFLTGYQETRYF	TGTGCCACCAGCCCGGGACTAGCGGGCTTTCTTACCGGCTACCAAGAGACCCGGTACTTC
TRBV7-2	many	.	TRBJ2-5	CASSFRGAHETQYF	TGTGCCAGCAGCTTCAGGGGGGCCCATGAGACCCAGTACTTC
TRBV3-1	many	.	TRBJ1-2	CASSPSLDRDYGYTF	TGTGCCAGCAGCCCATCTCTTGACCGGGACTATGGCTACACCTTC
TRBV7-9	many	.	TRBJ1-6	CASSPPGHDNSPLHF	TGTGCCAGCAGCCCTCCGGGACACGATAATTCACCCCTCCACTTT
TRBV12-3/TRBV12-4	many	TRBD2	TRBJ2-5	CASSRLAAQETQYF	TGTGCCAGCAGTCGGCTAGCGGCCCAAGAGACCCAGTACTTC
TRBV27	many	TRBD2	TRBJ2-2	CASSLSRGAGTGELFF	TGTGCCAGCAGTTTATCGCGGGGGGCAGGCACCGGGGAGCTGTTTTTT
TRBV20-1	few	TRBD1	TRBJ1-2	CSADGTGFGYTF	TGCAGTGCAGACGGGACAGGGTTTGGCTACACCTTC
TRBV12-3/TRBV12-4	many	.	TRBJ2-7	CASSPWTGGRYEQYF	TGTGCCAGCAGTCCGTGGACCGGGGGGCGCTACGAGCAGTACTTC
TRBV7-6	many	TRBD1	TRBJ2-7	CASSPQDRGEQYF	TGTGCCAGCAGCCCCCAGGACAGGGGCGAGCAGTACTTC
TRBV7-2	many	.	TRBJ1-6	CASSSPPSPLHF	TGTGCCAGCAGCTCTCCCCCTTCACCCCTCCACTTT
TRBV6-2/TRBV6-3	.	.	TRBJ2-7	CASSPLTGWDEQYF	TGTGCCAGCAGCCCACTAACCGGCTGGGACGAGCAGTACTTC
TRBV10-3	many	.	TRBJ2-7	CAIRDVPYEQYF	TGTGCCATCAGGGACGTTCCCTACGAGCAGTACTTC
TRBV4-2	.	TRBD2	TRBJ2-3	CASSHRTSGRTPDTQYF	TGTGCCAGCAGCCATAGGACTAGCGGGAGAACCCCAGATACGCAGTATTTT
TRBV6-1	.	.	TRBJ2-4	CATSGFSGGGAKNIKYF	TGTGCCACCAGTGGGTTTAGCGGAGGAGGAGCCAAAAACATTAAGTACTTC
TRBV6-5	many	.	TRBJ2-3	CASSYSDTPTDTQYF	TGTGCCAGCAGTTACTCAGACACCCCCACAGATACGCAGTATTTT
TRBV2	few	TRBD1	TRBJ2-7	CASSPHLPVGTEDNYYEQYF	TGTGCCAGCAGTCCCCACCTCCCGGTCGGGACAGAAGATAACTACTACGAGCAGTACTTC
TRBV18	few	.	TRBJ2-5	CASSPPTETQYF	TGTGCCAGCTCACCACCCACGGAGACCCAGTACTTC
TRBV3-1	many	.	TRBJ1-2	CASSQGEKSDYGYTF	TGTGCCAGCAGCCAAGGGGAGAAGAGCGACTATGGCTACACCTTC
TRBV7-7	.	TRBD1	TRBJ1-3	CASSLEIRDRVHTIYF	TGTGCTAGCAGCTTAGAGATTCGGGACAGGGTACACACCATATATTTT
TRBV6-2/TRBV6-3	.	TRBD1	TRBJ1-1	CASSFPGQGVAEAFF	TGTGCCAGCAGTTTCCCGGGACAGGGGGTTGCTGAAGCTTTCTTT
TRBV6-1	many	.	TRBJ2-5	CASTHVGETQYF	TGTGCCAGCACTCACGTTGGCGAGACCCAGTACTTC
TRBV29-1	few	TRBD2	TRBJ2-2	CSVLLAGGGTGELFF	TGCAGCGTGCTCCTAGCGGGAGGAGGGACCGGGGAGCTGTTTTTT
TRBV20-1	many	.	TRBJ2-7	CSASTGTPYEQYF	TGCAGTGCTTCGACTGGGACCCCCTACGAGCAGTACTTC
TRBV29-1	.	.	TRBJ2-2	CSVARVGTGELFF	TGCAGCGTGGCCAGGGTAGGGACCGGGGAGCTGTTTTTT
TRBV3-1	.	.	TRBJ2-2	CASSQFPNTGELFF	TGTGCCAGCAGCCAATTCCCGAACACCGGGGAGCTGTTTTTT
TRBV6-5	many	.	TRBJ2-7	CATYRRRFGEQYF	TGTGCCACCTACCGAAGGAGGTTCGGCGAGCAGTACTTC
TRBV4-1	few	.	TRBJ1-5	CASSQDRILGYSNQPQHF	TGCGCCAGCAGCCAAGATCGCATCTTGGGCTATAGCAATCAGCCCCAGCATTTT
TRBV6-2/TRBV6-3	many	.	TRBJ2-5	CASKREETQYF	TGTGCCAGCAAGAGGGAGGAGACCCAGTACTTC
TRBV3-1	many	.	TRBJ2-5	CASSLAGTIQETQYF	TGTGCCAGCAGCCTCGCCGGGACAATCCAAGAGACCCAGTACTTC
TRBV9	few	.	TRBJ2-3	CASSVYSGSTDTQYF	TGTGCCAGCAGCGTATATAGCGGATCCACAGATACGCAGTATTTT
TRBV19	many	.	TRBJ1-2	CASTDRPGASNYGYTF	TGTGCCAGTACCGACCGGCCCGGGGCTTCTAACTATGGCTACACCTTC
TRBV6-1	.	.	TRBJ2-6	CASIPTGSGANVLTF	TGTGCCAGCATTCCGACAGGCTCTGGGGCCAACGTCCTGACTTTC
TRBV4-1	many	.	TRBJ1-2	CASSQAKQGIPYIGGYTF	TGCGCCAGCAGCCAAGCTAAGCAGGGGATCCCCTATATTGGTGGCTACACCTTC
TRBV6-2/TRBV6-3	many	TRBD1	TRBJ2-2	CASSTRDSNTGELFF	TGTGCCAGCAGTACTCGGGACAGCAACACCGGGGAGCTGTTTTTT
TRBV20-1	many	TRBD2	TRBJ2-3	CSARVSGSSPDTQYF	TGCAGTGCTAGAGTAAGCGGGAGCTCCCCAGATACGCAGTATTTT